This TCR beta chain derives from a study of blood T cell repertoires in COVID-19 (dated by TCRdb to the early 2020s). General notes on the study: Samples from collaborators originated in the United States, Italy and Spain and spanned both the acute and convalescent phases of COVID-19. The samples were drawn from two sources: the first 160 participants of the ongoing ImmuneRACE study, and over 1,000 subjects contributed by 6 global collaborators. A freely available public database, intended as a resource for researchers studying the immune response to SARS-CoV-2, is where the repertoires were released. The material from the prospective study consisted of cDNA or gDNA derived from T cells, B-cell-depleted T cells, or PBMCs. Nearly every sample came with metadata listing a de-identified subject ID, COVID-19 status, age in years and sex. Where HLA class I and class II types were available, the types were taken from metadata supplied by the sample provider, not from assay-based typing. Subjects who had been exposed to COVID-19, were actively infected with it, or had recovered from it provided the deeply sampled blood TCRbeta repertoires that made up the dataset. General findings and caveats noted by the study authors: The quantity of clinical and demographic metadata differed by source and by participant and was supplied without curation.

With regard to this clone: Which antigen it targets is not known. Per-base quality was not reported, and no clone a single base away is much larger than it.

The CDR3 numbers 13 residues from cysteine through phenylalanine. Only the CDR3 region is kept as DNA, spanning 39 bases read in frame from base 1. V is reduced by 5 bases and J by 6 bases, leaving a spacing of 11 bases between them. According to the germline V gene (reference sequence), CDR1 reads LNHDA and CDR2 reads SQIVND. Whole blood was collected in K2EDTA tubes by collaborating institutions according to the institutions' own protocols. For TCRbeta analysis, collaborators shipped samples in one of three forms: frozen whole blood, isolated PBMCs, or DNA extracted from either of those sample types. TCRbeta CDR3 regions were amplified from genomic DNA by means of the immunoSEQ Assay, a bias-controlled multiplex PCR. The study's processing was this. Within the assay, amplification of reference gene primers was used to estimate how many nucleated cells each sample contained. To quantify the absolute abundance of each unique TCRbeta CDR3 rearrangement, sequence reads were collapsed and filtered. Productive Simpson clonality was computed per sample as the square root of Simpson's diversity index over productive rearrangements. Held by TCRdb, this immuneACCESS table contains in-frame sequences only and omits some clones. Under half of the omission traces to an unresolved V gene where checked; the cause of the rest is unknown. V, J and clone size were drawn from that table, and D and trimming were deduced from the DNA. The sample table records about 28,000 clones; 81% of these occur just once. The ten top clones hold 15% to 20% of the sample.

The origin of this receptor is a woman aged 55-70 years with acute or convalescent COVID-19. Material: peripheral blood. The sequence is built from TRBV19 and TRBJ2-1; the best D guess is TRBD1, with 6 bases matching. The CDR3 amino acid sequence is: CASSLRGGNEQFF. The nucleotide sequence reads TGTGCCAGTAGTCTCCGAGGGGGCAATGAGCAGTTCTTC. The reference TRBV19 and TRBJ2-1 proteins fill in what lies around the CDR3, so the full variable domain reads DGGITQSPKYLFRKEGQNVTLSCEQNLNHDAMYWYRQDPGQGLRLIYYSQIVNDFQKGDIAEGYSVSREKKESFPLTVTSAQKNPTAFYLCASSLRGGNEQFFGPGTRLTVL.